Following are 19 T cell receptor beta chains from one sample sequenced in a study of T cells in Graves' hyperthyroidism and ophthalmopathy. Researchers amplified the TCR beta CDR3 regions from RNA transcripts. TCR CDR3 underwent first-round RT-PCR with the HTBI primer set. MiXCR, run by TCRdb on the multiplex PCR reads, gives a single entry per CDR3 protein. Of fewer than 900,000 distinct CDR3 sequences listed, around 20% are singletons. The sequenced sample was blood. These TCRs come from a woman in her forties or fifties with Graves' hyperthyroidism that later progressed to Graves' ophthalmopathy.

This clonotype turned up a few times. The CDR3 sequence: CASGRTGQYNEQFF. The CDR3 bases are TGTGCCAGCGGACGGACAGGACAATACAATGAGCAGTTCTTC. The chain uses TRBV28 and TRBJ2-1; 7 bases map to TRBD1. The germline V gene has CDR1 MDHEN and CDR2 SYDVKM. The ends lost 8 bases at V and 4 bases at J; junction bases unmatched: 8. The CDR3 loop spans 14 amino acids. Using reference TRBV28 and TRBJ2-1 for the parts outside the CDR3, the full variable domain is DVKVTQSSRYLVKRTGEKVFLECVQDMDHENMFWYRQDPGLGLRLIYFSYDVKMKEKGDIPEGYSVSREKKERFSLILESASTNQTSMYLCASGRTGQYNEQFFGPGTRLTVL.

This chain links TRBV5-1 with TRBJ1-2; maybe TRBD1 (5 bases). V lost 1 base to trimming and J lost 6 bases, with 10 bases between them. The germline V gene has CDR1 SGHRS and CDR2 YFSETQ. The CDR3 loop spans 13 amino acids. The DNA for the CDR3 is TGCGCCAGCAGCTTGACAGCGGACAATGGCTACACCTTC. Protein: CASSLTADNGYTF.

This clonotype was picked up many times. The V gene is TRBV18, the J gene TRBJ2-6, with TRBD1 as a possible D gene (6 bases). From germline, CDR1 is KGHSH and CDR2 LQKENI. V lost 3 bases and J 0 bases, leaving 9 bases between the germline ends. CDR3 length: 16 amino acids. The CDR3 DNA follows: TGTGCCAGCTCACCTCAAGGGGGCTCTGGGGCCAACGTCCTGACTTTC. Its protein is CASSPQGGSGANVLTF.

The CDR3 DNA sequence: TGTGCCACCAGCAGAGATAGGGGGCTCTCCGAGCAGTACTTC. This sequence encodes CATSRDRGLSEQYF. The chain uses TRBV15 and TRBJ2-7, with TRBD1 matching over 7 bases. Germline CDR1 LNHNV, CDR2 YYDKDF (reference sequence). V lost 0 bases, J lost 6 bases, and 5 bases stayed unmatched. The CDR3 has 14 residues.

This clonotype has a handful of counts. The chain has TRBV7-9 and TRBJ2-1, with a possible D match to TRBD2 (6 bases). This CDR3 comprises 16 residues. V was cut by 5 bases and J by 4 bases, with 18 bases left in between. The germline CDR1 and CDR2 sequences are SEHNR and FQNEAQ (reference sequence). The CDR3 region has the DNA TGTGCCAGCAGCCCGCTGGAGGGCATCCCTTACAATGAGCAGTTCTTC. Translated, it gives CASSPLEGIPYNEQFF.

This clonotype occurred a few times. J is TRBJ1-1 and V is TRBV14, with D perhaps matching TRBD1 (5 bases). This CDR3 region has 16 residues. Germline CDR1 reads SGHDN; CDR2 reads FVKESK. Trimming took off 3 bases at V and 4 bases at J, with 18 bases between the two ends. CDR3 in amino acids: CASSQSGGRQGTEAFF. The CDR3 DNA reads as TGTGCCAGCAGCCAGTCCGGAGGAAGGCAGGGCACTGAAGCTTTCTTT.

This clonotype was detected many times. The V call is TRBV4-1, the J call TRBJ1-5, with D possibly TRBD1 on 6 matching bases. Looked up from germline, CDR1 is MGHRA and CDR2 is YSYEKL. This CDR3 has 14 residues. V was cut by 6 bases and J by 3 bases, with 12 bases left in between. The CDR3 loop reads CASSQTGPNQPQHF. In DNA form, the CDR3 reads TGCGCCAGCAGTCAGACAGGTCCCAATCAGCCCCAGCATTTT.

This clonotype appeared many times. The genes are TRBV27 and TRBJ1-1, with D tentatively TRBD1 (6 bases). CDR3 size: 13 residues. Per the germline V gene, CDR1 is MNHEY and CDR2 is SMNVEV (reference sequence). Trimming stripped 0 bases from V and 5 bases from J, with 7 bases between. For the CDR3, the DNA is TGTGCCAGCAGTTTATCAAGGGGGACTGAAGCTTTCTTT. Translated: CASSLSRGTEAFF.

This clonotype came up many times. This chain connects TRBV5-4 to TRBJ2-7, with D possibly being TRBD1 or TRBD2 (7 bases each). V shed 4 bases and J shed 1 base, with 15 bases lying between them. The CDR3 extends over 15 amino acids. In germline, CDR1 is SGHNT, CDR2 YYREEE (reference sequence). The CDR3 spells CASSHSAGQSYEQYF. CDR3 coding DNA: TGTGCCAGCAGCCATTCAGCGGGACAGTCCTACGAGCAGTACTTC.

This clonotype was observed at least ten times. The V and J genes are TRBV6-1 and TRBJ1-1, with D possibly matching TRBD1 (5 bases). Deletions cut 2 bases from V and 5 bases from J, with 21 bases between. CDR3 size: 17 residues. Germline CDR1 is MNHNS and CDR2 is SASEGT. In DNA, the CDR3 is TGTGCCAGCAGTGAAATGGGGTGGGGGGAAGAGGGGACTGAAGCTTTCTTT. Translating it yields CASSEMGWGEEGTEAFF.

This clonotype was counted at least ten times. The CDR3 DNA reads as TGTGCCAGCAGTGAACCCAGGGACTATGGCTACACCTTC. It translates to CASSEPRDYGYTF. This chain uses TRBV2 with TRBJ1-2; tentative D call: TRBD1 (5 bases). V dropped 2 bases and J dropped 3 bases, with 7 bases sitting between them. The germline V gene has CDR1 SNHLY and CDR2 FYNNEI. The CDR3 covers 13 residues.

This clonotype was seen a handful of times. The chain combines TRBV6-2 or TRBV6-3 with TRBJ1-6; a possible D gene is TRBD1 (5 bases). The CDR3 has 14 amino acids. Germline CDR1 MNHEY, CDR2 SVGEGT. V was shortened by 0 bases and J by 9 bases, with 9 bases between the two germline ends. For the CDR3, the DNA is TGTGCCAGCAGTTACTCCCTGCAGGGTTCACCCCTCCACTTT. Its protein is CASSYSLQGSPLHF.

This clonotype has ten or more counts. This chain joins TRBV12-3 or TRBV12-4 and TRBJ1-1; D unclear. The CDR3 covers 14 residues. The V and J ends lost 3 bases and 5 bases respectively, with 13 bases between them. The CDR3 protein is CASSFGRRSTEAFF. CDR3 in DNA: TGTGCCAGCAGTTTCGGGAGGCGGAGTACTGAAGCTTTCTTT.

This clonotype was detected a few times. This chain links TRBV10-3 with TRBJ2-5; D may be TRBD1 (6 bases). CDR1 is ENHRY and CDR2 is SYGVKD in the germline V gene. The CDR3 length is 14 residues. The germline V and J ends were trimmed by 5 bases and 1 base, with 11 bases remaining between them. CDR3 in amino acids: CAISTQGRQETQYF. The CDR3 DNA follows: TGTGCCATCAGTACCCAGGGGCGCCAAGAGACCCAGTACTTC.

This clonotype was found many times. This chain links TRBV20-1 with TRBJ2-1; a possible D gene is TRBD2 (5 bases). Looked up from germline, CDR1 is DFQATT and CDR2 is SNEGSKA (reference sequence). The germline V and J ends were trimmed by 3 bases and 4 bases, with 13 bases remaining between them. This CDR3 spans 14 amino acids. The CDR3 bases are TGCAGTGCTAGCGGGAATTCGGGGTACAATGAGCAGTTCTTC. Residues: CSASGNSGYNEQFF.

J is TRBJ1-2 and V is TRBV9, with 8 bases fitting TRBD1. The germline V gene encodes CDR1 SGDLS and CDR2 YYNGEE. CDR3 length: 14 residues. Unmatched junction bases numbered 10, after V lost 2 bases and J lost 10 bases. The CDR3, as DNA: TGTGCCAGCAGCGTCCGGACGCAGACAGGGGACTACACCTTC. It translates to CASSVRTQTGDYTF.

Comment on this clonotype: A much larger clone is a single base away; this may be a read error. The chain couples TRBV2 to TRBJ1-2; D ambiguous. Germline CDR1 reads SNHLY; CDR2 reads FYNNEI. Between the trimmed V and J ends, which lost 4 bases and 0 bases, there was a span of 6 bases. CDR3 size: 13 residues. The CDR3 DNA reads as TGTGCCAGCAGTGGCGGGGCTAACTATGGCTACACCTTC. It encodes CASSGGANYGYTF.

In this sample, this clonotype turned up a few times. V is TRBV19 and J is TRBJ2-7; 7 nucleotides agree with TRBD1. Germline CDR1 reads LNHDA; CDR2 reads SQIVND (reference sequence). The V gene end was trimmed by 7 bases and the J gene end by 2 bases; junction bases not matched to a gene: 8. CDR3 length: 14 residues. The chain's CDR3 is CASTPGQQTYEQYF. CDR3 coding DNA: TGTGCCAGTACCCCGGGACAGCAAACCTACGAGCAGTACTTC.

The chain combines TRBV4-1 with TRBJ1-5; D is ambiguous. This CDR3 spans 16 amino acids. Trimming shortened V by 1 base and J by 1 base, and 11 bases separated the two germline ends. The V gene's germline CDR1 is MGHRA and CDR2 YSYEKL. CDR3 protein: CASSQVWAASNQPQHF. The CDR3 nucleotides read TGCGCCAGCAGCCAAGTGTGGGCAGCGAGCAATCAGCCCCAGCATTTT.